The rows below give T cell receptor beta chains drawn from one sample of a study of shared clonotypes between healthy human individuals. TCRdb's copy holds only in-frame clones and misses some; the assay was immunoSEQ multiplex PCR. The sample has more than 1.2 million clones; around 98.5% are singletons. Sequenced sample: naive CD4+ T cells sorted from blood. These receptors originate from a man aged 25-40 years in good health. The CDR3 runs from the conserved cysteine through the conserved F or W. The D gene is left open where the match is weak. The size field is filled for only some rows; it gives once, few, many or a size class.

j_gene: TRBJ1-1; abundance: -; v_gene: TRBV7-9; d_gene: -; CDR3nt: TGTGCCAGCAGCCTACTAATGAACACTGAAGCTTTCTTT; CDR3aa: CASSLLMNTEAFF
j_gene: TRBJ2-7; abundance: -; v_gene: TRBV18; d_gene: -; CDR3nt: TGTGCCAGCTCACCGAACAGGGTAGCCGAGCAGTACTTC; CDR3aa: CASSPNRVAEQYF
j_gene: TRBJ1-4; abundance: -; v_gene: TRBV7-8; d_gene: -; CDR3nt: TGTGCCAGCAGCTTAGGTCGTGGGGTAGCAACTAATGAAAAACTGTTTTTT; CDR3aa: CASSLGRGVATNEKLFF
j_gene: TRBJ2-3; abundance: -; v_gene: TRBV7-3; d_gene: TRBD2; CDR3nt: TGTGCCAGCAGCTATTGGTTCGGGGGACTAGCGAACACAGATACGCAGTATTTT; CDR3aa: CASSYWFGGLANTDTQYF
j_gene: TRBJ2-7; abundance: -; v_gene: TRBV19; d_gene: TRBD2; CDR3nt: TGTGCCAGTAGTATGGTCTTTAGCGGGGACTACGAGCAGTACTTC; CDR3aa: CASSMVFSGDYEQYF
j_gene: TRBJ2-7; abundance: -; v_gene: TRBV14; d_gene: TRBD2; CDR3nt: TGTGCCAGCAGCTCCGTCGGGCCTAGCGGTTTCTACGAGCAGTACTTC; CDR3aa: CASSSVGPSGFYEQYF
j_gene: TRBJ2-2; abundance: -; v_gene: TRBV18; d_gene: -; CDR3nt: TGTGCCAGCTCAGAAGCACTTTCGAACACCGGGGAGCTGTTTTTT; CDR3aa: CASSEALSNTGELFF
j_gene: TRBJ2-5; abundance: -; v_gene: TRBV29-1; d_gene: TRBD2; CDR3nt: TGCAGCGTTCAACAAAGTGGCGGGAGGGCCGAAGAGACCCAGTACTTC; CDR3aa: CSVQQSGGRAEETQYF
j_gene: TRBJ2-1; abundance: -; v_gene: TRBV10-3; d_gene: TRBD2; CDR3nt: TGTGCCATCAGTGACCTGACTAGCGGGAGAGTCTATGAGCAGTTCTTC; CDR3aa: CAISDLTSGRVYEQFF
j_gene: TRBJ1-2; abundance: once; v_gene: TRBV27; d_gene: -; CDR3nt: TGTGCCAGCAGCAACGCCCCCGTGGCTACCGGCTATGGCTACACCTTC; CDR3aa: CASSNAPVATGYGYTF
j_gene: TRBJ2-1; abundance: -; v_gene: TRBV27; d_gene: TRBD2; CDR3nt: TGTGCCAGCAGTTTATTCTCTAGCGGGTACTCCTACAATGAGCAGTTCTTC; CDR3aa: CASSLFSSGYSYNEQFF
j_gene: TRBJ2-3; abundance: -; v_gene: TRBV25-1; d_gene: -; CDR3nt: TGTGCCAGCAGTGAATTTCGCCAGACAGATACGCAGTATTTT; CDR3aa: CASSEFRQTDTQYF
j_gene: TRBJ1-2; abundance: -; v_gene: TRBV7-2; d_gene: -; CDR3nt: TGTGCCAGCAGCTTAGCCGGGGATGGCTACACCTTC; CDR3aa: CASSLAGDGYTF
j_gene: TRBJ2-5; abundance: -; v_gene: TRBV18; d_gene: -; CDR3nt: TGTGCCAGCTCACCTGGAATCCAAGAGACCCAGTACTTC; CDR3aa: CASSPGIQETQYF
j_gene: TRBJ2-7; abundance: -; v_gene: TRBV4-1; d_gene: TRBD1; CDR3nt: TGCGCCAGCAGCCAAGGACCCGGGACAGGATCCTACGAGCAGTACTTC; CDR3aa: CASSQGPGTGSYEQYF
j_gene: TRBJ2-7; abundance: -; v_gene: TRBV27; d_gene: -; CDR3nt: TGTGCCAGCAGTATTCAGGTCTCCTACGAGCAGTACTTC; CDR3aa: CASSIQVSYEQYF
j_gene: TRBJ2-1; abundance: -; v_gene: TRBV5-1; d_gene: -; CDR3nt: TGCGCCAGCAGCCCCAATACGGGCCCGGCGTTCAATGAGCAGTTCTTC; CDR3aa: CASSPNTGPAFNEQFF
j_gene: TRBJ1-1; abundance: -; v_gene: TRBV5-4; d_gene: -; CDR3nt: TGTGCCAGCAGCTCGAGGGGCACTGAAGCTTTCTTT; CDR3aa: CASSSRGTEAFF
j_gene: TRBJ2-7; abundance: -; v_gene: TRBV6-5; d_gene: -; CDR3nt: TGTGCCAGCAGTAGCTTGGCGGAGACCTACGAGCAGTACTTC; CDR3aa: CASSSLAETYEQYF
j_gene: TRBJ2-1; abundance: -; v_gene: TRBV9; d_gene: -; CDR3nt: TGTGCCAGTGGGCGTAGCTCCTACAATGAGCAGTTCTTC; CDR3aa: CASGRSSYNEQFF
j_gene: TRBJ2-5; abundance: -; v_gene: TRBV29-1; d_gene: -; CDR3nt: TGCAGCGTTAGTATTGTGCGGGCACAAGAGACCCAGTACTTC; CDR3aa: CSVSIVRAQETQYF
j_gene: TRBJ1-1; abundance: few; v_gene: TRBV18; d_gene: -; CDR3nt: TGTGCCAGCTCACCAAGGGTGAACACTGAAGCTTTCTTT; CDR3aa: CASSPRVNTEAFF
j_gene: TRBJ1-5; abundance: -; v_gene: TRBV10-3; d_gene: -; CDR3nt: TGTGCCATCAGTGACCAGATTCAGCCCCAGCATTTT; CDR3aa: CAISDQIQPQHF
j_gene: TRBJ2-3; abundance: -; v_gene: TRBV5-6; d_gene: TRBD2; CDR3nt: TGTGCCAGCAGCTTGGATGTTAGCGGGAGCACAGATACGCAGTATTTT; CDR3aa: CASSLDVSGSTDTQYF
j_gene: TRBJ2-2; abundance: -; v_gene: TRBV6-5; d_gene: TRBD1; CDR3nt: TGTGCCAGCAGTTACCCGGACAGGGGGGGCACCGGGGAGCTGTTTTTT; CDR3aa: CASSYPDRGGTGELFF
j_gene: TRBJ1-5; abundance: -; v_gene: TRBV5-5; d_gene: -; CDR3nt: TGTGCCAGCAGCTTGGTGGGGAATAATCAGCCCCAGCATTTT; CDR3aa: CASSLVGNNQPQHF
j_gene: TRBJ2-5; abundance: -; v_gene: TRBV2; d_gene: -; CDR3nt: TGTGCCAGCAGTAGAGTTTATCGGGAGACCCAGTACTTC; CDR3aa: CASSRVYRETQYF
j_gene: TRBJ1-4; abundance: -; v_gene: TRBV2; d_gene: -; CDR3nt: TGTGCCAGCAGAACGCTACAAGAAAAACTGTTTTTT; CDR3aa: CASRTLQEKLFF
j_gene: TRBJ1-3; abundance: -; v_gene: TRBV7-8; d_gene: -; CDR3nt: TGTGCCAGCAGCTTAGTGGCCAGGAACTCTGGAAACACCATATATTTT; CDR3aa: CASSLVARNSGNTIYF
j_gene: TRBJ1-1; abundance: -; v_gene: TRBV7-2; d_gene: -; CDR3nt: TGTGCCAGCAGCTTACAGGGGAATGAAGCTTTCTTT; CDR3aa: CASSLQGNEAFF
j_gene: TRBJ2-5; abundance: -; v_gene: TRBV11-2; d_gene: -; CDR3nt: TGTGCCAGCAGCTTAGATGGGTCACGGGGGGAGACCCAGTACTTC; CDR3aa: CASSLDGSRGETQYF
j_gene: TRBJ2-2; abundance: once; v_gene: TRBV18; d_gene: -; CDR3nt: TGTGCCAGCTCCTCAGGCAGGCGGAGGAGGAACACCGGGGAGCTGTTTTTT; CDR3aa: CASSSGRRRRNTGELFF
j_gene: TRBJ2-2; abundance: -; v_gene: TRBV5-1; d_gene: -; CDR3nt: TGCGCCAGCAGCCCCCTGGGCAGCGGGGAGCTGTTTTTT; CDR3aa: CASSPLGSGELFF
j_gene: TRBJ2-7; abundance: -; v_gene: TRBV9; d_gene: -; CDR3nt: TGTGCCAGCAGCGGATACTCCGGGACATCGAGCTCCTACGAGCAGTACTTC; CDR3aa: CASSGYSGTSSSYEQYF
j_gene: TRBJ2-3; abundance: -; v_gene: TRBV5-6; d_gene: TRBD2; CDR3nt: TGTGCCAGCGCCGAGGGAGGGGAGTATACGCAGTATTTT; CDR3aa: CASAEGGEYTQYF
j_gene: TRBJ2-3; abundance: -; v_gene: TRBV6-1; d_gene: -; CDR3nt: TGTGCCAGCGTAAGGGCTGGAGGGCGCACAGATACGCAGTATTTT; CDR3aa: CASVRAGGRTDTQYF
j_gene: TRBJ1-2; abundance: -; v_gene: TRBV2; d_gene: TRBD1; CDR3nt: TGTGCCAGCGGGGCCCCGGGGGACAGCCGGTTGGGGGTCGGCCTAGTCGCCTTC; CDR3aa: CASGAPGDSRLGVGLVAF
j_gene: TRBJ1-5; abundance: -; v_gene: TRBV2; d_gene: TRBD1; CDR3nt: TGTGCCAGCAAAAGGGACAGGGACGCCCGGCCCCAGCATTTT; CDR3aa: CASKRDRDARPQHF
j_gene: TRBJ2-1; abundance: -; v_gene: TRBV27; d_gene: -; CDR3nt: TGTGCCAGCAGTCTGGGACTTGAGCAGTTCTTC; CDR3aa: CASSLGLEQFF
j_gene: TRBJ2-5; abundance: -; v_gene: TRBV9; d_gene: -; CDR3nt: TGTGCCAGCAGCGTAGGTCCTGGGAGAGAGACCCAGTACTTC; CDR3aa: CASSVGPGRETQYF
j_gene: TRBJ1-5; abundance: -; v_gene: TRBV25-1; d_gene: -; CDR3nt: TGTGCCAGCGCCGACAGCTTTAGTTTTGGGCCCCAGCATTTT; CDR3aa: CASADSFSFGPQHF
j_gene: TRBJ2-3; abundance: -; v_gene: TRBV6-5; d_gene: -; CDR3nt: TGTGCCAGCAGTTACCGGGGTGGCAGCACAGATACGCAGTATTTT; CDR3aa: CASSYRGGSTDTQYF
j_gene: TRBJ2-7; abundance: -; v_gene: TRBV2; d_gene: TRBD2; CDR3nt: TGTGCCAGCAGTTCAACCGGGACTAGGGCTTTATACGAGCAGTACTTC; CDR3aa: CASSSTGTRALYEQYF
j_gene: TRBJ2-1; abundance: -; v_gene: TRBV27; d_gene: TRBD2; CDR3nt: TGTGCCAGCAGTTTAGGTCCTAGCGGGGTAATATACAATGAGCAGTTCTTC; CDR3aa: CASSLGPSGVIYNEQFF
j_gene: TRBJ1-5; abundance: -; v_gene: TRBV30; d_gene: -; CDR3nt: TGTGCCTGGAGTCTGGACAGAAATCAGCCCCAGCATTTT; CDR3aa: CAWSLDRNQPQHF
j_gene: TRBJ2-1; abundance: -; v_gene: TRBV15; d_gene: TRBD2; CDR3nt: TGTGCCACCAGCAGAGGCTTTGGACTAGCTTTCGATGAGCAGTTCTTC; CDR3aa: CATSRGFGLAFDEQFF
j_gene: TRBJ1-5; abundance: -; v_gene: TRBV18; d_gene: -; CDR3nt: TGTGCCAGCTCACCCTGGACCGCGAGCAATCAGCCCCAGCATTTT; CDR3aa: CASSPWTASNQPQHF
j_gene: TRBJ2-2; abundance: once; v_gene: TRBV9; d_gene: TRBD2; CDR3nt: TGTGCCAGCAGCCCCGGGAGGGGAAATCGTAGCACCGGGGAGCTGTTTTTT; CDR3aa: CASSPGRGNRSTGELFF